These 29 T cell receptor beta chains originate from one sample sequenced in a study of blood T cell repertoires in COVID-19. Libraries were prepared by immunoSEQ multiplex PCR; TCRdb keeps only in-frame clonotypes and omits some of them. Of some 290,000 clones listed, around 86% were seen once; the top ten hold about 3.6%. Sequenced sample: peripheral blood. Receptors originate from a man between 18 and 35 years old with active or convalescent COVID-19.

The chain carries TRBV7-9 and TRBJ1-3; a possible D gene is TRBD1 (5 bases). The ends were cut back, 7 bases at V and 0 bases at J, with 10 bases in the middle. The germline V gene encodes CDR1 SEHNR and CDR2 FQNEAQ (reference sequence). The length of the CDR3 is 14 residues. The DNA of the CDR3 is TGTGCCAGCAAAAGACAGTCCTCTGGAAACACCATATATTTT. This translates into CASKRQSSGNTIYF.

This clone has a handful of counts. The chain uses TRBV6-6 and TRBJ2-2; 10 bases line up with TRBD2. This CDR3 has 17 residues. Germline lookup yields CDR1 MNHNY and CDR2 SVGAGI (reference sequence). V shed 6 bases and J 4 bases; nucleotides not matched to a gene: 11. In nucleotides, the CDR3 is TGTGCCAGCAGACGACACCTAGCGGGAGCCTTCACCGGGGAGCTGTTTTTT. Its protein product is CASRRHLAGAFTGELFF.

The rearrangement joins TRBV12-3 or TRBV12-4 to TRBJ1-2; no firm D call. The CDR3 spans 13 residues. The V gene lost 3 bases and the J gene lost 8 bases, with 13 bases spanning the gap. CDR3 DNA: TGTGCCAGCAGTTTGGAGGGATCCCGGGGCTACACCTTC. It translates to CASSLEGSRGYTF.

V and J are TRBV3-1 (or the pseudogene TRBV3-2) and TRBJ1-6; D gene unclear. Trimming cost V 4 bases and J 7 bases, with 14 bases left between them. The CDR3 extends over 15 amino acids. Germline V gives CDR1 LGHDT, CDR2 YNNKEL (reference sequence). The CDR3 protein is CASSPNPGENSPLHF. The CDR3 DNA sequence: TGTGCCAGCAGCCCCAATCCAGGCGAAAATTCACCCCTCCACTTT.

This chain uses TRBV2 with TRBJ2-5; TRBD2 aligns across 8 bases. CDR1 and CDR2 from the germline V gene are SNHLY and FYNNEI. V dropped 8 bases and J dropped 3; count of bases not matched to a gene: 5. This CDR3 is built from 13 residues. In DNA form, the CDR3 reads TGTGCCAGCTATAGCGGGATGGAAGAGACCCAGTACTTC. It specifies CASYSGMEETQYF.

The CDR3 is CASSLAFDEQFF. CDR3 DNA: TGCGCCAGCAGCTTAGCGTTCGATGAGCAGTTCTTC. The chain carries TRBV5-1 and TRBJ2-1, with D unclear. The CDR3 has 12 amino acids. The germline CDR1 and CDR2 sequences are SGHRS and YFSETQ. V lost 2 bases and J 8 bases, leaving 8 bases between the germline ends.

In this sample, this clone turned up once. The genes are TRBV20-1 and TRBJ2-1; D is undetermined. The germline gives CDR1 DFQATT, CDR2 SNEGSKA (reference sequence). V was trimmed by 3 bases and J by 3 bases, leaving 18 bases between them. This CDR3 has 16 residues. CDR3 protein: CSASGDQRPSYNEQFF. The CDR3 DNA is TGCAGTGCTAGTGGTGACCAGCGCCCCAGCTACAATGAGCAGTTCTTC.

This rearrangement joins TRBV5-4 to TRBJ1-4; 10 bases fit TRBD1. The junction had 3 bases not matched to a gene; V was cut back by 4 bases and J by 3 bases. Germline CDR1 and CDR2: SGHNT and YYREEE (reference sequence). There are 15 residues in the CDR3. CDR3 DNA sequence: TGTGCCAGCAGCATCGACAGGGGGCCTAATGAAAAACTGTTTTTT. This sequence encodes CASSIDRGPNEKLFF. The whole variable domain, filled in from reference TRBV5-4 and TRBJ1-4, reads ETGVTQSPTHLIKTRGQQVTLRCSSQSGHNTVSWYQQALGQGPQFIFQYYREEENGRGNFPPRFSGLQFPNYSSELNVNALELDDSALYLCASSIDRGPNEKLFFGSGTQLSVL.

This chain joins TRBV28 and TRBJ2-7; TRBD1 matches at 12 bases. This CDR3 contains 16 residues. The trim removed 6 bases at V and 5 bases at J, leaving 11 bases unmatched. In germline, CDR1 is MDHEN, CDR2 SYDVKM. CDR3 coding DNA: TGTGCCAGCAGCCCGGGACAGGGGGCGACCGGCCACGAGCAGTACTTC. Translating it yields CASSPGQGATGHEQYF.

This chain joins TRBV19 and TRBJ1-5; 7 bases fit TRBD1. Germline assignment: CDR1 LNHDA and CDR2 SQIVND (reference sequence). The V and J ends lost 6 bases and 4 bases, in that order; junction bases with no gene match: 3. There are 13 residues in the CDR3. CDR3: CASRTGTNQPQHF. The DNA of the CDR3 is TGTGCCAGTAGGACAGGGACGAATCAGCCCCAGCATTTT.

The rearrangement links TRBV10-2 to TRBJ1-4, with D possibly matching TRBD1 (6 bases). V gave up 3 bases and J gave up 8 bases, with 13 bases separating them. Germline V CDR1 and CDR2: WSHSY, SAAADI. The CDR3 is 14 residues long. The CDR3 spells CASSDPRTVEKLFF. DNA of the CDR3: TGCGCCAGCAGTGATCCCCGGACAGTCGAAAAACTGTTTTTT.

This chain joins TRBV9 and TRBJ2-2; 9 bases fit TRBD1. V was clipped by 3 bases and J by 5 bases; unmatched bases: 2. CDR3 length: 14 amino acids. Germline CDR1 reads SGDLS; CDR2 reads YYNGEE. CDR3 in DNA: TGTGCCAGCAGCGCCGGACAGGGGACCGGGGAGCTGTTTTTT. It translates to CASSAGQGTGELFF.

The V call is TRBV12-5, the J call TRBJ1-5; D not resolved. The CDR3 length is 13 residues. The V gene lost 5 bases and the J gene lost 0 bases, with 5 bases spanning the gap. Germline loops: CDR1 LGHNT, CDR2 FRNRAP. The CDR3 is CASGTHSNQPQHF. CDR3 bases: TGTGCTAGTGGTACTCATAGCAATCAGCCCCAGCATTTT.

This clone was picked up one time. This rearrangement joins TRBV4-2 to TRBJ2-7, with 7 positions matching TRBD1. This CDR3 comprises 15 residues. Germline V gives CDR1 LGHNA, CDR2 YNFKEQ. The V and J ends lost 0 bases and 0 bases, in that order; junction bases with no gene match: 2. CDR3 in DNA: TGTGCCAGCAGCCAAGATGGGACAGCCTCCTACGAGCAGTACTTC. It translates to CASSQDGTASYEQYF.

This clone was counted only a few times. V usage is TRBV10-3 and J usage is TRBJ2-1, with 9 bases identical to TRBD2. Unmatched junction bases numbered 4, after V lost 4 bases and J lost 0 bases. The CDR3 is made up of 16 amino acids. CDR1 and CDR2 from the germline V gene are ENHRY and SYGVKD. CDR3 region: CAISGLSGSSYNEQFF. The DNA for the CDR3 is TGTGCCATCAGTGGCCTTAGCGGGAGCTCCTACAATGAGCAGTTCTTC.

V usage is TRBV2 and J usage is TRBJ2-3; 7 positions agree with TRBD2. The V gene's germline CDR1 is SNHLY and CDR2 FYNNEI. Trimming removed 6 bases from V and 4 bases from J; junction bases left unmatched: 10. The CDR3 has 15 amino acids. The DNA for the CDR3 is TGTGCCAGCAGCGCTCCGGGACTACAGCCAGATACGCAGTATTTT. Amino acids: CASSAPGLQPDTQYF.

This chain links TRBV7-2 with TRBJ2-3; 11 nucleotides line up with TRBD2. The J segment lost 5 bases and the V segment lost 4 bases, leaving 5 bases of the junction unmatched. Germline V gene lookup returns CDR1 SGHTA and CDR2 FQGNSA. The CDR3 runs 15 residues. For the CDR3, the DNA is TGTGCCAGCAGCTACCTAGCGGGAGGCGGAGATACGCAGTATTTT. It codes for CASSYLAGGGDTQYF.

CDR3 DNA: TGTGCCAGTAGTATTGGTCCAGGGAAGGCCCAAGAGACCCAGTACTTC. Its protein is CASSIGPGKAQETQYF. This sequence joins TRBV19 and TRBJ2-5; D is possibly TRBD1 (5 bases). The CDR3 has 16 residues. Trimming pared 3 bases from V and 1 base from J, leaving 15 bases between. Germline CDR1 reads LNHDA; CDR2 reads SQIVND (reference sequence).

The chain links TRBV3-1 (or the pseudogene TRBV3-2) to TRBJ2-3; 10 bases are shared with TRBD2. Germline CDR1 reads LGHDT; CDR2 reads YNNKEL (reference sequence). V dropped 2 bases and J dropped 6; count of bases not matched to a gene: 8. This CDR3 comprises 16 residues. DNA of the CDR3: TGTGCCAGCAGCCAAAATAGCGGGGGGAATACGGATACGCAGTATTTT. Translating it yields CASSQNSGGNTDTQYF.

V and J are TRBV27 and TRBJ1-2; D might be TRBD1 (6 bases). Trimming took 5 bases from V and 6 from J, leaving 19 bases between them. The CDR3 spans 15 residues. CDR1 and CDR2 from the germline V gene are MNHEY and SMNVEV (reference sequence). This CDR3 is CASSPNMDSVHGYTF. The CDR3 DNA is TGTGCCAGCAGTCCCAACATGGACAGTGTGCATGGCTACACCTTC.

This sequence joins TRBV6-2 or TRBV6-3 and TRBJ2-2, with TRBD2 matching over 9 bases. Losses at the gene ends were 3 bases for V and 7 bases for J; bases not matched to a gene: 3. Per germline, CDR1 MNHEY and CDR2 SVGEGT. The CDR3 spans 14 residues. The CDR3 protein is CASSYTSGFGELFF. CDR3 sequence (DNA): TGTGCCAGCAGTTATACTAGCGGGTTCGGGGAGCTGTTTTTT.

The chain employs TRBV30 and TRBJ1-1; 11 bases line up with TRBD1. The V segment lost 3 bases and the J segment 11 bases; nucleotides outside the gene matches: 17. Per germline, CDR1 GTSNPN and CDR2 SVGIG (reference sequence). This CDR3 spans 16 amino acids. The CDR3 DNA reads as TGTGCCTGGAGGTTGGCGCCACGGGACAGGGGGTTGGGGGCTTTCTTT. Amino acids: CAWRLAPRDRGLGAFF.

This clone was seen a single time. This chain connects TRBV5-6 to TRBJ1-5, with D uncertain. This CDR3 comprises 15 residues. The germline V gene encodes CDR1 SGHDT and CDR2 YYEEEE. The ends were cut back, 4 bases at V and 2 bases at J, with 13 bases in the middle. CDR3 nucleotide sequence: TGTGCCAGCAGCCTACAGAGTCGTGGCAATCAGCCCCAGCATTTT. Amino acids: CASSLQSRGNQPQHF.

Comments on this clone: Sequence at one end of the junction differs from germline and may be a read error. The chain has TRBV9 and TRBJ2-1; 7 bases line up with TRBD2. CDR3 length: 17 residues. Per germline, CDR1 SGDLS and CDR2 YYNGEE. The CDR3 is CASSVGGSGTPYNEQFF. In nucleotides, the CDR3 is TGTGCCAGCAGCGTGGGGGGAAGCGGGACCCCCTACAACGAGCAGTTCTTC.

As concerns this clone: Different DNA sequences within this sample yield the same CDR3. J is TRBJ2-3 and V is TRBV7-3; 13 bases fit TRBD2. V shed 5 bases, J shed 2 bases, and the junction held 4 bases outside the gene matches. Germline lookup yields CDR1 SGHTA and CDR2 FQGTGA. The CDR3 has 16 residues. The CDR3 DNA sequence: TGTGCCAGCAGCCTGACTAGCGGGGGGAACACAGATACGCAGTATTTT. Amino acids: CASSLTSGGNTDTQYF.

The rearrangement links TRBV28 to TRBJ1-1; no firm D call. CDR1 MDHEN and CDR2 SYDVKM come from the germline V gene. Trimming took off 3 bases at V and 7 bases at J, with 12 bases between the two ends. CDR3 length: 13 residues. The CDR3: CASSLLADREAFF. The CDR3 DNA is TGTGCCAGCAGTTTGTTGGCAGATCGTGAAGCTTTCTTT.

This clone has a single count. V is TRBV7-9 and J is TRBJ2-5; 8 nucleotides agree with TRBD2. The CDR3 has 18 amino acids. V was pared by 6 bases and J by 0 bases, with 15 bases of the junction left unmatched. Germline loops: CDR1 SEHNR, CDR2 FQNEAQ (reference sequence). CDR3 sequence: CASRMTSATSLNQETQYF. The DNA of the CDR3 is TGTGCCAGCAGAATGACTAGCGCCACAAGTCTCAACCAAGAGACCCAGTACTTC.

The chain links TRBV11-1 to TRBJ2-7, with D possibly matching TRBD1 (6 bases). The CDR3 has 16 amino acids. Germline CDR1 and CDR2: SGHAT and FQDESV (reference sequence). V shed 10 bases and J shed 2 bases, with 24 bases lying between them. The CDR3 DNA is TGTGCCACCGGGAATAGCGTGACAGGTCGCCCCTACGAGCAGTACTTC. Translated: CATGNSVTGRPYEQYF.

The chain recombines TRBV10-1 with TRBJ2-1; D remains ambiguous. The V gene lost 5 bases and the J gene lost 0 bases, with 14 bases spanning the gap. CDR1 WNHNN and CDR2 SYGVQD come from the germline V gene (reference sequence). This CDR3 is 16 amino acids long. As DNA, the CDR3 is TGCGCCAGCAGTAAGGCTGCGGTCAGCTCCTACAATGAGCAGTTCTTC. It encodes CASSKAAVSSYNEQFF.